Below, 32 T cell receptor beta chains from the same sample are listed, as sequenced in a study of T cell changes during pregnancy in multiple sclerosis. Sequencing was performed with immunoSEQ multiplex PCR; in TCRdb, only in-frame clones are kept and a portion is missing. The sample includes tens of thousands of clones, about 92% of them seen just once. The source material was CD8+ T cells from peripheral blood mononuclear cells, sampled in the third trimester of pregnancy. The receptors here all came from a female donor with multiple sclerosis, enrolled in a pregnancy study.

This chain links TRBV7-9 with TRBJ1-4; unclear D gene. V was cut by 5 bases and J by 2 bases, with 9 bases left in between. Germline loops: CDR1 SEHNR, CDR2 FQNEAQ (reference sequence). The CDR3 is 14 amino acids. The CDR3 nucleotides read TGTGCCAGCAGCGCCGTGGGCACTAATGAAAAACTGTTTTTT. Translating gives CASSAVGTNEKLFF.

This rearrangement joins TRBV7-3 to TRBJ1-2; D is uncertain. Between the trimmed V and J ends, which lost 5 bases and 4 bases, there was a span of 17 bases. This CDR3 has 15 residues. Germline V gene sequence: CDR1 SGHTA, CDR2 FQGTGA. CDR3 region: CASSEKGEGPYGYTF. In nucleotides, the CDR3 is TGTGCCAGCAGCGAAAAAGGCGAGGGTCCCTATGGCTACACCTTC.

The chain couples TRBV29-1 to TRBJ2-5; D gene uncertain. Deletions cut 3 bases from V and 0 bases from J, with 5 bases between. In germline, CDR1 is SQVTM, CDR2 ANQGSEA. The CDR3 has 12 residues. The CDR3 nucleotides are TGCAGCGTTGACACGGACCAAGAGACCCAGTACTTC. Amino acids: CSVDTDQETQYF.

As regards this clone: A junction end diverges from the germline sequence, so it may reflect a read error. The chain employs TRBV5-4 and TRBJ1-1; D is unclear. Germline CDR1 reads SGHNT; CDR2 reads YYREEE (reference sequence). The CDR3 length is 13 residues. The DNA of the CDR3 is TGTGCCAGCAGGTTGGGAGGGAATACTGAAGCTTTCTTT. Its protein is CASRLGGNTEAFF.

This clone was seen once. The rearrangement links TRBV9 to TRBJ2-1, with 11 bases aligning to TRBD2. Germline CDR1 and CDR2: SGDLS and YYNGEE. The CDR3 is 15 residues long. The V gene end was trimmed by 0 bases and the J gene end by 7 bases; junction bases not matched to a gene: 3. The DNA of the CDR3 is TGTGCCAGCAGCGTAGGTGGGACTAGCGGTAATGAGCAGTTCTTC. Translation gives CASSVGGTSGNEQFF.

The chain couples TRBV9 to TRBJ2-7; the D gene is possibly TRBD1 (5 bases). The germline V gene has CDR1 SGDLS and CDR2 YYNGEE. With 2 bases removed from V and 6 bases from J, the gap between germline ends came to 24 bases. The CDR3 consists of 17 residues. As DNA, the CDR3 is TGTGCCAGCAGCGTTAGCAGCTGGCCAGGGAAGAGGTCCGAGCAGTACTTC. Protein product: CASSVSSWPGKRSEQYF. Full variable domain (rest looked up from reference TRBV9 and TRBJ2-7): DSGVTQTPKHLITATGQRVTLRCSPRSGDLSVYWYQQSLDQGLQFLIQYYNGEERAKGNILERFSAQQFPDLHSELNLSSLELGDSALYFCASSVSSWPGKRSEQYFGPGTRLTVT.

The genes are TRBV14 and TRBJ2-7; TRBD1 matches at 7 bases. Trimming at V came to 3 bases and at J to 6 bases, leaving 5 bases not matched to a gene. Looked up from germline, CDR1 is SGHDN and CDR2 is FVKESK. CDR3 size: 13 residues. The CDR3 DNA is TGTGCCAGCAGCCACACAGGGGTGATCGAGCAGTACTTC. Translated, it gives CASSHTGVIEQYF.

The CDR3 DNA is TGTGCCAGCAGCCACGGACTTCCGAGCTCCTACGAGCAGTACTTC. Translating gives CASSHGLPSSYEQYF. This sequence joins TRBV5-6 and TRBJ2-7; the D gene is possibly TRBD2 (5 bases). The CDR3 is 15 residues long. The germline V and J ends were trimmed by 4 bases and 0 bases, with 14 bases remaining between them. Germline lookup yields CDR1 SGHDT and CDR2 YYEEEE.

The V gene is TRBV5-6, the J gene TRBJ2-5; 15 positions agree with TRBD2. Germline CDR1 reads SGHDT; CDR2 reads YYEEEE. CDR3 length: 19 residues. V trimming: 4 bases; J trimming: 4 bases; junction bases outside the gene matches: 14. DNA for the CDR3: TGTGCCAGCAGCACCCTCCGGACTAGCGGGGGGGGCTTGGGAGAGACCCAGTACTTC. It translates to CASSTLRTSGGGLGETQYF.

The J gene is TRBJ1-5, the V gene TRBV25-1; 8 bases fit TRBD1. V was pared by 4 bases and J by 4 bases, with 6 bases of the junction left unmatched. Germline V lookup: CDR1 MGHDK, CDR2 SYGVNS. The CDR3 is made up of 15 amino acids. The CDR3 DNA is TGTGCCAGCAGTGCACAGGGGGGCCTAAATCAGCCCCAGCATTTT. Translating it yields CASSAQGGLNQPQHF.

V and J are TRBV4-1 and TRBJ1-1, with D possibly being TRBD1 (5 bases). Deletions cut 5 bases from V and 4 bases from J, with 17 bases between. The germline CDR1 and CDR2 sequences are MGHRA and YSYEKL. CDR3 length: 15 residues. CDR3 protein: CASSDEPGGGTEAFF. The CDR3 nucleotides are TGCGCCAGCAGCGACGAACCTGGGGGGGGCACTGAAGCTTTCTTT.

The chain links TRBV11-2 to TRBJ2-3; D is perhaps TRBD2 (7 bases). Germline lookup yields CDR1 SGHAT and CDR2 FQNNGV. Trimming removed 5 bases at V and 2 bases at J, with 17 bases between. The CDR3 runs to 16 residues. CDR3 coding DNA: TGTGCCAGCAGCCCAACTGGGGGGGGCCTCACAGATACGCAGTATTTT. Translation: CASSPTGGGLTDTQYF. The full variable domain, completed using reference TRBV11-2 and TRBJ2-3, is EAGVAQSPRYKIIEKRQSVAFWCNPISGHATLYWYQQILGQGPKLLIQFQNNGVVDDSQLPKDRFSAERLKGVDSTLKIQPAKLEDSAVYLCASSPTGGGLTDTQYFGPGTRLTVL.

The J gene is TRBJ1-1, the V gene TRBV19, with 7 nucleotides matching TRBD1. With V trimmed by 1 base and J by 5 bases, 7 bases remained unmatched. The CDR3 is made up of 15 amino acids. The germline V gene encodes CDR1 LNHDA and CDR2 SQIVND (reference sequence). CDR3 in amino acids: CASSIAEGAETEAFF. Written as DNA, the CDR3 is TGTGCCAGTAGTATAGCGGAGGGGGCGGAAACTGAAGCTTTCTTT.

The V call is TRBV19, the J call TRBJ2-5; tentative D call: TRBD2 (6 bases). The CDR3 sequence is 13 residues long. V lost 4 bases and J 5 bases, leaving 11 bases between the germline ends. Germline values: CDR1 LNHDA, CDR2 SQIVND (reference sequence). The CDR3 DNA follows: TGTGCCAGTAGTACGGGGGTTGAGGAGACCCAGTACTTC. This translates into CASSTGVEETQYF. Full variable domain (outside the CDR3, taken from reference TRBV19 and TRBJ2-5): DGGITQSPKYLFRKEGQNVTLSCEQNLNHDAMYWYRQDPGQGLRLIYYSQIVNDFQKGDIAEGYSVSREKKESFPLTVTSAQKNPTAFYLCASSTGVEETQYFGPGTRLLVL.

The J gene is TRBJ2-5, the V gene TRBV11-2, with D perhaps matching TRBD2 (6 bases). CDR1 and CDR2 (germline): SGHAT, FQNNGV. The CDR3 totals 15 residues. Trimming shortened V by 0 bases and J by 2 bases, and 10 bases separated the two germline ends. In DNA, the CDR3 is TGTGCCAGCAGCTTAGAACTAGCCCCTCAAGAGACCCAGTACTTC. This sequence encodes CASSLELAPQETQYF.

The rearrangement uses TRBV7-9 and TRBJ1-5, with 8 positions matching TRBD1. The V gene end was trimmed by 6 bases and the J gene end by 7 bases; junction bases not matched to a gene: 11. From germline, CDR1 is SEHNR and CDR2 FQNEAQ (reference sequence). This CDR3 contains 15 residues. CDR3 residues: CASSRGETGVQPQHF. CDR3 DNA: TGTGCCAGCAGTAGGGGCGAGACAGGGGTGCAGCCCCAGCATTTT.

The J gene is TRBJ1-1, the V gene TRBV9; D not resolved. The V gene lost 4 bases and the J gene lost 3 bases, with 13 bases spanning the gap. The length of the CDR3 is 14 residues. The germline CDR1 and CDR2 sequences are SGDLS and YYNGEE. CDR3 residues: CASSPRRGDTEAFF. CDR3 coding DNA: TGTGCCAGCAGCCCCCGTCGCGGAGACACTGAAGCTTTCTTT.

The chain employs TRBV6-5 and TRBJ2-1, with TRBD2 matching over 11 bases. The CDR3 is 15 residues long. CDR1 is MNHEY, CDR2 SVGAGI, per germline. V was pared by 6 bases and J by 7 bases, with 8 bases of the junction left unmatched. The CDR3 spells CASRSTSGGANEQFF. The CDR3 coding sequence is TGTGCCAGCAGATCTACTAGCGGGGGTGCTAATGAGCAGTTCTTC.

V and J are TRBV21-1 and TRBJ2-3; the table's D call, TRBD2, has no DNA check behind it. TRBV21-1 constitutes a pseudogene. The CDR3 spans 19 residues. The CDR3 here is CASTRTSGGAVLGTDTQYF. As DNA, the CDR3 is TGTGCCAGCACCCGGACTAGCGGGGGGGCCGTCCTTGGCACAGATACGCAGTATTTT.

The chain is built from TRBV30 and TRBJ2-2; 8 bases fit TRBD1. The CDR3 extends over 15 amino acids. Germline loops: CDR1 GTSNPN, CDR2 SVGIG (reference sequence). The ends lost 5 bases at V and 6 bases at J; junction bases unmatched: 11. CDR3 in amino acids: CAWDPWQGASGELFF. The CDR3 DNA is TGTGCCTGGGACCCCTGGCAGGGGGCTTCCGGGGAGCTGTTTTTT.

V and J are TRBV18 and TRBJ1-6, with unresolved D. The germline V gene has CDR1 KGHSH and CDR2 LQKENI. V was cut by 2 bases and J by 7 bases, with 18 bases left in between. This CDR3 is 17 amino acids long. The CDR3 is CASSPWHSHPQNSPLHF. As DNA, the CDR3 is TGTGCCAGCTCACCATGGCACAGCCACCCCCAAAATTCACCCCTCCACTTT.

The gene calls are TRBV5-1 and TRBJ1-6, with TRBD1 identical over 9 bases. This CDR3 comprises 15 residues. Germline values: CDR1 SGHRS, CDR2 YFSETQ. V lost 2 bases, J lost 14 bases, and 11 bases stayed unmatched. CDR3 loop: CASSLGQGLDGTLHF. The DNA for the CDR3 is TGCGCCAGCAGCTTAGGACAGGGGTTAGATGGAACCCTCCACTTT.

The chain combines TRBV30 with TRBJ1-1; D is perhaps TRBD1 (5 bases). CDR1 and CDR2 (germline): GTSNPN, SVGIG (reference sequence). Trimming removed 5 bases from V and 5 bases from J, with 18 bases in between. This CDR3 spans 14 amino acids. CDR3: CAWGQGGISTEAFF. The DNA of the CDR3 is TGTGCCTGGGGGCAGGGAGGGATAAGTACTGAAGCTTTCTTT.

The rearrangement uses TRBV5-6 and TRBJ1-5, with a tentative D call TRBD1 (6 bases). The V end lost 6 bases, the J end lost 3 bases, and 19 bases lay between the germline ends. Looked up from germline, CDR1 is SGHDT and CDR2 is YYEEEE. The CDR3 has 16 residues. This CDR3 is CASTPGGPASNQPQHF. CDR3 sequence (DNA): TGTGCCAGCACCCCGGGGGGGCCAGCCTCCAATCAGCCCCAGCATTTT.

The chain is built from TRBV7-8 and TRBJ1-4, with D possibly matching TRBD1 (6 bases). V was clipped by 5 bases and J by 8 bases, with 12 bases between them. Germline CDR1 is SGHVS and CDR2 is FQNEAQ. The CDR3 has 13 amino acids. The CDR3 DNA sequence: TGTGCCAGCAGCCCCAGGGGTGGCGAAAAACTGTTTTTT. It codes for CASSPRGGEKLFF. The complete variable domain, with remaining parts taken from reference TRBV7-8 and TRBJ1-4, reads GAGVSQSPRYKVAKRGQDVALRCDPISGHVSLFWYQQALGQGPEFLTYFQNEAQLDKSGLPSDRFFAERPEGSVSTLKIQRTQQEDSAVYLCASSPRGGEKLFFGSGTQLSVL.

This clone is a singleton in its sample. J is TRBJ1-6 and V is TRBV9; possibly TRBD1 for D (5 bases). The CDR3 is made up of 16 amino acids. V dropped 3 bases and J dropped 6 bases, with 16 bases sitting between them. The germline V gene has CDR1 SGDLS and CDR2 YYNGEE. CDR3 in amino acids: CASSAPSTEANSPLHF. The CDR3 region has the DNA TGTGCCAGCAGCGCTCCCTCGACAGAAGCTAATTCACCCCTCCACTTT.

This sequence joins TRBV5-6 and TRBJ1-2, with a tentative D call TRBD1 (6 bases). This CDR3 contains 16 residues. Germline CDR1 and CDR2: SGHDT and YYEEEE. V shed 7 bases and J shed 7 bases, with 26 bases lying between them. The CDR3 DNA sequence: TGTGCCAGCGGAAATCTGGGGGGGCAGGGTGACTTTGGCTACACCTTC. Amino acids: CASGNLGGQGDFGYTF.

The rearrangement joins TRBV13 to TRBJ2-1; TRBD2 matches at 10 bases. Germline trimming cut 2 bases from V and 3 bases from J; bases unmatched to any gene: 1. CDR1 and CDR2 from the germline V gene are PRHDT and FYEKMQ (reference sequence). The length of the CDR3 is 15 residues. The CDR3 is CASSLRTSGYNEQFF. CDR3 nucleotides: TGTGCCAGCAGCTTACGGACTAGCGGCTACAATGAGCAGTTCTTC.

The V call is TRBV4-1, the J call TRBJ2-5; TRBD1 might be the D (7 bases). Germline CDR1 and CDR2: MGHRA and YSYEKL. There are 16 residues in the CDR3. Trimming stripped 0 bases from V and 5 bases from J, with 16 bases between. Here the CDR3 reads CASSQERDSVQETQYF. The CDR3 nucleotides are TGCGCCAGCAGCCAAGAGCGGGACAGCGTTCAGGAGACCCAGTACTTC.

Comments on this clone: Additional DNA sequences in this sample encode the identical CDR3. The chain carries TRBV5-6 and TRBJ2-1, with no clear D. Germline assignment: CDR1 SGHDT and CDR2 YYEEEE. V was pared by 0 bases and J by 10 bases, with 5 bases between. There are 11 residues in the CDR3. The CDR3, as DNA: TGTGCCAGCAGCTTGGGGGCGGAGCAGTTCTTC. Its translation: CASSLGAEQFF.

This clone is deemed medium-sized. The junction departs from germline at one end; a sequencing error may be responsible. The chain links TRBV6-1 to TRBJ2-6; 8 bases fit TRBD1. The germline CDR1 and CDR2 sequences are MNHNS and SASEGT. The CDR3 consists of 13 residues. CDR3: CATQTGEAHVLTF. The CDR3, as DNA: TGTGCCACACAGACAGGGGAGGCCCACGTCCTGACTTTC.

V and J are TRBV7-9 and TRBJ1-5; tentative D call: TRBD1 (6 bases). Looked up from germline, CDR1 is SEHNR and CDR2 is FQNEAQ (reference sequence). Deletions cut 1 base from V and 4 bases from J, with 8 bases between. This CDR3 region has 14 residues. For the CDR3, the DNA is TGTGCCAGCAGCTTAGGGGGGACAAATCAGCCCCAGCATTTT. It codes for CASSLGGTNQPQHF.